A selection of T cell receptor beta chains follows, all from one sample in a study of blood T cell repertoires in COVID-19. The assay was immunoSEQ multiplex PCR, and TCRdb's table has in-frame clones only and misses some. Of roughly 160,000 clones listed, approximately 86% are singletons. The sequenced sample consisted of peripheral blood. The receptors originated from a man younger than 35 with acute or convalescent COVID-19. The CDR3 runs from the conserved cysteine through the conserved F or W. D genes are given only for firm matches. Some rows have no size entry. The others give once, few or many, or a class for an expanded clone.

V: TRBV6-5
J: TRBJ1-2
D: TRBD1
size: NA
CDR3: CASSPQGQHYGYTF
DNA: TGTGCCAGCAGTCCACAGGGACAGCACTATGGCTACACCTTC

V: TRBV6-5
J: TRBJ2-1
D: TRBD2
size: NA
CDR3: CASLSSGGHYNEQFF
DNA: TGTGCCAGTCTATCTAGCGGGGGACACTACAATGAGCAGTTCTTC

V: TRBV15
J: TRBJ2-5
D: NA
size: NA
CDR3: CATSRARGETQYF
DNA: TGTGCCACCAGCAGAGCCAGGGGAGAGACCCAGTACTTC

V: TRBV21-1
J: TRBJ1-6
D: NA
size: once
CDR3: CASSKRTPALHF
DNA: TGTGCCAGCAGCAAGAGGACTCCGGCCCTCCACTTT

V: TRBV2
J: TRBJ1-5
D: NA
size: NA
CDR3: CASSRQDNSNQPQHF
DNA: TGTGCCAGCAGTCGGCAGGACAATAGCAATCAGCCCCAGCATTTT

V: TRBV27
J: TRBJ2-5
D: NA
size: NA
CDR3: CASGGSGREKTQYF
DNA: TGTGCCAGTGGGGGGTCCGGGCGGGAAAAGACCCAGTACTTC

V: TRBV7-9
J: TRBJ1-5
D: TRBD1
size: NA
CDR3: CASSLETGHNQPQHF
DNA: TGTGCCAGCAGCTTAGAGACAGGGCACAATCAGCCCCAGCATTTT

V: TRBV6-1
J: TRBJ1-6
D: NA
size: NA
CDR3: CASSEEQGSPLHF
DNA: TGTGCCAGCAGTGAAGAACAGGGCTCACCCCTCCACTTT

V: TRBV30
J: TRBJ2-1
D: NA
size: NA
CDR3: CAWSVTSHEQFF
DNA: TGTGCCTGGAGTGTAACTTCCCATGAGCAGTTCTTC

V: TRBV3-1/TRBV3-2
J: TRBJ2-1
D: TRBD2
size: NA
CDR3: CASSPPSSGGTSYNEQFF
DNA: TGTGCCAGCAGCCCCCCATCCAGCGGGGGGACCTCCTACAATGAGCAGTTCTTC

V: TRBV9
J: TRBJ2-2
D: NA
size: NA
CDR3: CASSAHRNRVEDTGELFF
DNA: TGTGCCAGCAGCGCGCACAGAAACAGGGTAGAGGACACCGGGGAGCTGTTTTTT

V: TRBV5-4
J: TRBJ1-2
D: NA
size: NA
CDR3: CASSRGGGAPNYGYTF
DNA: TGTGCCAGCAGCCGGGGAGGGGGGGCACCTAACTATGGCTACACCTTC

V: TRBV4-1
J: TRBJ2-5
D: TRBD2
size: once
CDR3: CASSLIHSGGIQETQYF
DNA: TGCGCCAGCAGCCTAATTCATAGCGGGGGGATTCAAGAGACCCAGTACTTC

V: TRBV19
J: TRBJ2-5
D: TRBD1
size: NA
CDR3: CASSTGTGGNQETQYF
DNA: TGTGCCAGTAGTACCGGGACAGGGGGAAACCAAGAGACCCAGTACTTC

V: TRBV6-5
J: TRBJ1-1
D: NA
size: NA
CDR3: CASSSISLNTEAFF
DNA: TGTGCCAGCAGTTCTATATCTCTGAACACTGAAGCTTTCTTT

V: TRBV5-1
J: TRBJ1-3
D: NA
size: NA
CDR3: CASSLSPGTSRGNTIYF
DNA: TGCGCCAGCAGCTTGTCTCCCGGGACTTCTAGGGGAAACACCATATATTTT

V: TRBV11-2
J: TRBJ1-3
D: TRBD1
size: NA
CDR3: CASSVGTESLSGNTIYF
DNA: TGTGCCAGCAGCGTCGGGACAGAAAGCCTCTCTGGAAACACCATATATTTT

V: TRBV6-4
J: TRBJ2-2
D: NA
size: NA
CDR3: CASSASQGTGELFF
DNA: TGTGCCAGCAGTGCCTCACAGGGCACCGGGGAGCTGTTTTTT

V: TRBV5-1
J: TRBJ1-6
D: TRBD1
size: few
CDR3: CASSLARDREPLHF
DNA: TGCGCCAGCAGCTTGGCGAGGGACAGGGAGCCCCTCCACTTT

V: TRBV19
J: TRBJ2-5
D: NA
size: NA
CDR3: CASTSPYKETQYF
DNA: TGTGCCAGTACTAGCCCCTACAAAGAGACCCAGTACTTC

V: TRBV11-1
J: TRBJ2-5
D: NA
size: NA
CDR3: CASSLWAQETQYF
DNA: TGTGCCAGCAGCCTTTGGGCCCAAGAGACCCAGTACTTC

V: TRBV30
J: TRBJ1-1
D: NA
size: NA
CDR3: CACRGADTEAFF
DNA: TGTGCCTGTCGGGGGGCAGACACTGAAGCTTTCTTT

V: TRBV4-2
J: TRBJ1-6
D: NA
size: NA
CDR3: CASSQKGSAFDNSPLHF
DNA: TGTGCCAGCAGCCAAAAGGGGTCGGCTTTTGATAATTCACCCCTCCACTTT

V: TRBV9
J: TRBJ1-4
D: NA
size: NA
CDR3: CASSPDVTLTNEKLFF
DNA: TGTGCCAGCAGCCCCGATGTAACTTTAACTAATGAAAAACTGTTTTTT

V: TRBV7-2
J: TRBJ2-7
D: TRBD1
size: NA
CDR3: CASSPRQGSYEQYF
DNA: TGTGCCAGCAGCCCCAGACAGGGTTCCTACGAGCAGTACTTC

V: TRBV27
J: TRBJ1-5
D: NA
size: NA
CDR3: CASSQTGSNQPQHF
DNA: TGTGCCAGCAGCCAGACAGGCAGCAATCAGCCCCAGCATTTT

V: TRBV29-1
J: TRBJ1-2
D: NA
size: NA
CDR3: CSVEGVTGNYGYTF
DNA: TGCAGCGTTGAAGGGGTAACAGGGAACTATGGCTACACCTTC

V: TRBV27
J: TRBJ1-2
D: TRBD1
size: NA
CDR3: CASSATGGANYGYTF
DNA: TGTGCCAGCAGTGCGACAGGGGGCGCTAACTATGGCTACACCTTC

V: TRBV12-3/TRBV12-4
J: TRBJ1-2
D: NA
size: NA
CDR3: CASSSGANYGYTF
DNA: TGTGCCAGCAGTTCCGGGGCTAACTATGGCTACACCTTC

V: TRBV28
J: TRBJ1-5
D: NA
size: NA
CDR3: CASSLAGAGNQPQHF
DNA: TGTGCCAGCAGTTTAGCGGGGGCTGGGAATCAGCCCCAGCATTTT

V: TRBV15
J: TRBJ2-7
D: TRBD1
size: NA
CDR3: CATSLDRTITYEQYF
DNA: TGTGCCACCAGCTTGGACAGGACGATAACCTACGAGCAGTACTTC

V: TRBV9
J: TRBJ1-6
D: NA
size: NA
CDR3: CASSSHLNSPLHF
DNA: TGTGCCAGCAGCTCCCACTTGAATTCACCCCTCCACTTT

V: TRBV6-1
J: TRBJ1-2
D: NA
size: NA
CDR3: CASSESGGVRGYTF
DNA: TGTGCCAGCAGTGAAAGTGGGGGCGTCCGAGGCTACACCTTC

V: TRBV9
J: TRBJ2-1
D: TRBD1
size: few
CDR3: CASSESPTGGLNEQFF
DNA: TGTGCCAGCAGCGAATCTCCGACAGGGGGCTTGAATGAGCAGTTCTTC

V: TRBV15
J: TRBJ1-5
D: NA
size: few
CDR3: CATSREENSNQPQHF
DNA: TGTGCCACCAGCAGAGAGGAGAATAGCAATCAGCCCCAGCATTTT

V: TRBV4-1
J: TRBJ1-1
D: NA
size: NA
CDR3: CASSQDVNTEAFF
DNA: TGCGCCAGCAGCCAAGACGTGAACACTGAAGCTTTCTTT

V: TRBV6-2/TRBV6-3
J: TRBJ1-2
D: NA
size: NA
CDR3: CASSYGRYRVSHHGYTF
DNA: TGTGCCAGCAGTTACGGCCGTTATCGTGTTTCCCACCATGGCTACACCTTC

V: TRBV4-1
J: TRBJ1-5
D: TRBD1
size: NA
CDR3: CASSPGDRGGNQPQHF
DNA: TGCGCCAGCAGCCCAGGGGACAGGGGAGGTAATCAGCCCCAGCATTTT

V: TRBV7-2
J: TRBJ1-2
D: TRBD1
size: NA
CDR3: CASSTRTGSNYGYTF
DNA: TGTGCCAGCAGCACACGGACAGGGTCTAACTATGGCTACACCTTC

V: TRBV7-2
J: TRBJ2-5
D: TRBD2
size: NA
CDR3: CASSLAGLAGGPGETQYF
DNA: TGTGCCAGCAGCTTAGCGGGACTAGCGGGGGGGCCGGGAGAGACCCAGTACTTC

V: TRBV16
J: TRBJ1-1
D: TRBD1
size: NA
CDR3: CASSLFGGQTEAFF
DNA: TGTGCCAGCAGCCTCTTCGGGGGACAGACTGAAGCTTTCTTT

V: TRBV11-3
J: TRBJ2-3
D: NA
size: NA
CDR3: CASSETGRDTQYF
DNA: TGTGCCAGCTCCGAGACAGGGAGGGATACGCAGTATTTT

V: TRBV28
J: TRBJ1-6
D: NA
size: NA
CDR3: CASTYGGGTPNSPLHF
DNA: TGTGCCAGCACCTACGGGGGAGGGACTCCCAATTCACCCCTCCACTTT

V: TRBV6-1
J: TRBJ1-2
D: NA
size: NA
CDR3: CASRTGTTNYGYTF
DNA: TGTGCCAGCAGAACAGGGACTACTAACTATGGCTACACCTTC

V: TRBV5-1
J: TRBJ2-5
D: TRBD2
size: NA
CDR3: CASSFSSSGGQETQYF
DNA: TGCGCCAGCAGCTTCTCGTCTAGCGGGGGACAAGAGACCCAGTACTTC

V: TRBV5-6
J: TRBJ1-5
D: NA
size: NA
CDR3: CASSLSVYSNQPQHF
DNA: TGTGCCAGCAGCTTGAGCGTTTATAGCAATCAGCCCCAGCATTTT

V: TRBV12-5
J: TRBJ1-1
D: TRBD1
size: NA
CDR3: CASGLGTGLNTEAFF
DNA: TGTGCTAGTGGTTTGGGGACAGGGTTGAACACTGAAGCTTTCTTT

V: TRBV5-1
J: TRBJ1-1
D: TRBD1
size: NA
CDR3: CASSRNKGDRLGTEAFF
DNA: TGCGCCAGCAGCCGAAATAAGGGGGACAGGCTGGGTACTGAAGCTTTCTTT

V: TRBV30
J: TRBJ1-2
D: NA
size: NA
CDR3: CAWAPLGGYGYTF
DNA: TGTGCCTGGGCCCCGCTAGGGGGCTATGGCTACACCTTC